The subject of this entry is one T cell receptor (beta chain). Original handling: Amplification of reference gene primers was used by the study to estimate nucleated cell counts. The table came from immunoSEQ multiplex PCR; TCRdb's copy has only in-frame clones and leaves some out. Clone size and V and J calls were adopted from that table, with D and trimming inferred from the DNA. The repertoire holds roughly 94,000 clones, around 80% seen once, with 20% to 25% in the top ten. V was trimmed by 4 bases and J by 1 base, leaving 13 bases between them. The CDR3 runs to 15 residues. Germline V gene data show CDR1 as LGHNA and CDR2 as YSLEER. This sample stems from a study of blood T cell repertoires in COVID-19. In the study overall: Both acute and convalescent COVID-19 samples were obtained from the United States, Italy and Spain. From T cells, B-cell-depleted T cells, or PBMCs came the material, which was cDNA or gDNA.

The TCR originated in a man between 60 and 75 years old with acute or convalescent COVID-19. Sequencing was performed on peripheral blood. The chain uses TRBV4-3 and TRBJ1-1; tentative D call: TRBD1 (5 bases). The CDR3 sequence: CASSPAGRWNTEAFF. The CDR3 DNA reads TGCGCCAGCAGCCCCGCGGGACGGTGGAACACTGAAGCTTTCTTT.